Below, 16 T cell receptor beta chains from the same sample are listed, as sequenced in a study of metastatic and nonmetastatic thyroid tumors. All patients reached thyroid surgery having received no treatment beforehand. TCRdb re-called the PCR reads through MiXCR. The sample consists of approximately 4,200 clones, about 23% of them appearing once. The sample taken for sequencing was tumor tissue. The receptors come from a male donor with papillary thyroid cancer or a benign thyroid nodule (not recorded which). Some clones in this sample may be carry-over from other donors' samples.

For the CDR3, the DNA is TGTGCCACCAGTGCCCCATCGCGGGGAGGTCGAGGCTCACCCCTCCACTTT. Amino acid sequence: CATSAPSRGGRGSPLHF. V usage is TRBV24-1 and J usage is TRBJ1-6; D gene uncertain. The germline V gene has CDR1 KGHDR and CDR2 SFDVKD. The CDR3 totals 17 residues. V shed 5 bases and J shed 10 bases, with 23 bases lying between them.

This clone was seen a few times. The chain is built from TRBV2 and TRBJ2-7; 10 bases fit TRBD2. Germline V CDR1 and CDR2: SNHLY, FYNNEI. The CDR3 runs to 14 residues. V was pared by 5 bases and J by 5 bases, with 6 bases of the junction left unmatched. In DNA, the CDR3 is TGTGCCAGCAGTCTAGCGGGAGAGTTAGACGAGCAGTACTTC. Amino acid sequence: CASSLAGELDEQYF.

The J gene is TRBJ1-3, the V gene TRBV28, with D unresolved. Germline assignment: CDR1 MDHEN and CDR2 SYDVKM. This CDR3 spans 11 amino acids. The V end was cut by 5 bases, the J end by 8 bases, with 7 bases between. This chain's CDR3 is CASSMRDTIYF. The CDR3 nucleotides are TGTGCCAGCAGTATGAGGGACACCATATATTTT. Filled out from reference TRBV28 and TRBJ1-3, the complete variable domain reads DVKVTQSSRYLVKRTGEKVFLECVQDMDHENMFWYRQDPGLGLRLIYFSYDVKMKEKGDIPEGYSVSREKKERFSLILESASTNQTSMYLCASSMRDTIYFGEGSWLTVV.

This chain joins TRBV5-1 and TRBJ1-1; D gene uncertain. V lost 2 bases and J lost 11, with 13 bases in between. The CDR3 loop spans 12 amino acids. Germline CDR1 is SGHRS and CDR2 is YFSETQ. CDR3 protein: CASSLSPPAAFF. Here the CDR3 DNA reads TGCGCCAGCAGCTTATCGCCCCCGGCGGCTTTCTTT.

The chain carries TRBV20-1 and TRBJ2-1; D could derive from TRBD1 or TRBD2 (5 bases each). CDR3 length equals 18 residues. From germline, CDR1 is DFQATT and CDR2 SNEGSKA (reference sequence). Trimming stripped 1 base from V and 2 bases from J, with 21 bases between. In nucleotides, the CDR3 is TGCAGTGCTAGAGCTCAACATCGCTGGGACGACCCCTACAATGAGCAGTTCTTC. This translates into CSARAQHRWDDPYNEQFF.

This rearrangement joins TRBV6-1 to TRBJ2-5; 8 bases align to TRBD1. V lost 5 bases and J lost 4; bases outside the gene matches: 6. This CDR3 is built from 14 residues. Germline lookup yields CDR1 MNHNS and CDR2 SASEGT. The CDR3 region has the DNA TGTGCCAGCAGTCGGACAGGGTTGGGAGAGACCCAGTACTTC. This sequence encodes CASSRTGLGETQYF.

The chain carries TRBV20-1 and TRBJ2-7; D perhaps matches TRBD1 (5 bases). Germline V gene lookup returns CDR1 DFQATT and CDR2 SNEGSKA (reference sequence). The CDR3 consists of 12 residues. Trimming shortened V by 3 bases and J by 7 bases, and 13 bases separated the two germline ends. The CDR3 DNA sequence: TGCAGTGCTAGCCCAGGGAACCAAGAGCAGTACTTC. It encodes CSASPGNQEQYF.

The CDR3 loop is CASSWGYRAQETQYF. CDR3 nucleotides: TGTGCCAGCAGTTGGGGATACAGAGCGCAAGAGACCCAGTACTTC. This chain uses TRBV6-5 with TRBJ2-5; D remains ambiguous. V shed 4 bases and J shed 2 bases, with 14 bases lying between them. CDR1 is MNHEY and CDR2 is SVGAGI in the germline V gene. This CDR3 contains 15 residues.

This clone has only a few counts. One end of the junction is discordant with germline, which a read error may explain. This chain connects TRBV19 to TRBJ2-1; the D gene is possibly TRBD1 (5 bases). Looked up from germline, CDR1 is LNHDA and CDR2 is SQIVND (reference sequence). The length of the CDR3 is 14 residues. CDR3 loop: CASSIPAGSHEQFF. CDR3 nucleotides: TGTGCCAGCAGTATTCCGGCAGGGTCCCATGAGCAGTTCTTC.

By frequency in the sample, this clone is medium-sized. This chain connects TRBV7-9 to TRBJ2-5, with D perhaps TRBD1 or TRBD2 (6 bases each). V shed 6 bases and J shed 5 bases, with 22 bases lying between them. The CDR3 length is 16 residues. Germline V gene lookup returns CDR1 SEHNR and CDR2 FQNEAQ (reference sequence). DNA of the CDR3: TGTGCCAGCAGTCCAGAAGGGGGAGGAGTGAGCGAGACCCAGTACTTC. As protein: CASSPEGGGVSETQYF.

The chain joins TRBV6-1 to TRBJ2-7; TRBD1 matches at 12 bases. The CDR3 is 16 amino acids. Looked up from germline, CDR1 is MNHNS and CDR2 is SASEGT. After removal of 3 bases from V and 5 bases from J, the junction contained 8 bases not matched to a gene. The CDR3 DNA sequence: TGTGCCAGCAGTGAGATACCGGGACAGGGGGCGGACGAGCAGTACTTC. Translating gives CASSEIPGQGADEQYF.

The table lists this clone with a few counts. V gene TRBV19 combines with J gene TRBJ1-2; D gene ambiguous. V was trimmed by 6 bases and J by 0 bases, leaving 5 bases between them. Germline V gene sequence: CDR1 LNHDA, CDR2 SQIVND (reference sequence). CDR3 length: 12 residues. CDR3 coding DNA: TGTGCCAGTAGCCCCGCTAACTATGGCTACACCTTC. Its protein is CASSPANYGYTF.

The chain carries TRBV2 and TRBJ1-5, with D perhaps TRBD1 (5 bases). Germline-derived CDR1 and CDR2 are SNHLY and FYNNEI. The CDR3 totals 13 residues. With 1 base removed from V and 11 bases from J, the gap between germline ends came to 12 bases. CDR3 residues: CASSEVATGAQHF. The CDR3 DNA follows: TGTGCCAGCAGTGAAGTGGCGACGGGGGCCCAGCATTTT.

This clone was counted ten times or more. This chain links TRBV7-8 with TRBJ1-6, with D uncertain. Looked up from germline, CDR1 is SGHVS and CDR2 is FQNEAQ. Trimming removed 6 bases at V and 7 bases at J, with 16 bases between. The CDR3 has 15 amino acids. The CDR3 DNA is TGTGCCAGCAGGTCAAAGGACGGAGTAAATTCACCCCTCCACTTT. This gives the protein CASRSKDGVNSPLHF. The full variable domain, rest sourced from reference TRBV7-8 and TRBJ1-6, is GAGVSQSPRYKVAKRGQDVALRCDPISGHVSLFWYQQALGQGPEFLTYFQNEAQLDKSGLPSDRFFAERPEGSVSTLKIQRTQQEDSAVYLCASRSKDGVNSPLHFGNGTRLTVT.

The chain uses TRBV5-1 and TRBJ2-5; 10 nucleotides agree with TRBD1. From germline, CDR1 is SGHRS and CDR2 YFSETQ. The CDR3 totals 16 residues. CDR3 sequence reads: CTCSRRQGANQETQYF. CDR3 DNA: TGCACATGCAGCAGGCGACAGGGGGCGAACCAAGAGACCCAGTACTTC.

This chain joins TRBV5-5 and TRBJ2-7, with D unresolved. The CDR3 contains 13 residues. Trimming removed 2 bases at V and 5 bases at J, with 11 bases between. CDR1 SGHKS and CDR2 YYEKEE come from the germline V gene (reference sequence). The CDR3 reads CASSFLLLNEQYF. Written as DNA, the CDR3 is TGTGCCAGCAGCTTTCTATTGTTGAACGAGCAGTACTTC. Full variable domain (remainder filled in from reference TRBV5-5 and TRBJ2-7): DAGVTQSPTHLIKTRGQQVTLRCSPISGHKSVSWYQQVLGQGPQFIFQYYEKEERGRGNFPDRFSARQFPNYSSELNVNALLLGDSALYLCASSFLLLNEQYFGPGTRLTVT.